Sequencing of this T cell receptor (beta chain) was carried out in a study of Ad26.COV2.S vaccination and SARS-CoV-2 variants. Study overall: Ad26.COV2.S given intramuscularly, once or twice 56 days apart.

Trimming took 2 bases from V and 2 from J, leaving 22 bases between them. The germline V gene has CDR1 SGDLS and CDR2 YYNGEE. This CDR3 is 18 amino acids long. Repertoires were generated with immunoSEQ multiplex PCR, while TCRdb's copy carries only in-frame clones and drops some. Altogether around 450,000 clones are present, approximately 92% being singletons, with the ten largest covering just over 2.5%. Treatment in this sample: some 20 received Ad26.COV2.S at low or high dose, single or two shots; several received placebo; per-sample allocation not given. The samples were gathered on day 63 after the first injection of vaccine or placebo.

Material: peripheral blood, obtained in a trial of Ad26.COV2.S vaccine versus placebo. The V and J genes are TRBV9 and TRBJ2-5, with a possible D match to TRBD2 (5 bases). This sequence originates from a person aged 18-60 years who received the Ad26.COV2.S COVID-19 vaccine or a placebo. The CDR3 loop reads CASSVTPLTRAAQETQYF. The CDR3 DNA sequence: TGTGCCAGCAGCGTGACCCCCCTGACGCGGGCAGCTCAAGAGACCCAGTACTTC.